Listed below are T cell receptor beta chains from one sample, sequenced in a study of blood T cells in healthy people across ages. In TCRdb, the 5' RACE reads were re-called with MiXCR into one record per CDR3 protein. The sample carries about 1.6 million distinct CDR3 sequences, almost 35% recorded once. What was sequenced was blood. The receptors were gathered from a woman aged 25 to 39 in good health. CDR3s leave out the opening cysteine and the closing phenylalanine or tryptophan. The D gene is left open where the match is weak.

cdr3_length: 12
v_call: TRBV3-1
d_call: .
j_call: TRBJ1-2
cdr3_aa: ASSQEGGLGGYT

cdr3_length: 17
v_call: TRBV28
d_call: TRBD2
j_call: TRBJ2-6
cdr3_aa: ASSQPGLAENSGANVLT

cdr3_length: 12
v_call: TRBV20-1
d_call: .
j_call: TRBJ2-5
cdr3_aa: SARSPAVQETQY

cdr3_length: 15
v_call: TRBV7-8
d_call: TRBD2
j_call: TRBJ2-1
cdr3_aa: ASSPRGLAGGNNEQF

cdr3_length: 11
v_call: TRBV30
d_call: .
j_call: TRBJ2-3
cdr3_aa: AWSHTSTDTQY

cdr3_length: 13
v_call: TRBV7-9
d_call: .
j_call: TRBJ1-4
cdr3_aa: ASSPGQSQGEKLF

cdr3_length: 16
v_call: TRBV5-1
d_call: TRBD2
j_call: TRBJ2-5
cdr3_aa: ASSSPGLAGVHQETQY

cdr3_length: 11
v_call: TRBV7-3
d_call: TRBD2
j_call: TRBJ2-7
cdr3_aa: ASSTGLANEQY

cdr3_length: 11
v_call: TRBV11-3
d_call: .
j_call: TRBJ2-1
cdr3_aa: ASSTGAPGEQF

cdr3_length: 10
v_call: TRBV7-9
d_call: .
j_call: TRBJ2-7
cdr3_aa: ASGRDFGEQY

cdr3_length: 14
v_call: TRBV5-1
d_call: TRBD2
j_call: TRBJ2-7
cdr3_aa: ASSLGAREGAYEQY

cdr3_length: 13
v_call: TRBV7-9
d_call: TRBD2
j_call: TRBJ2-1
cdr3_aa: ASSLTAGGVGEQF

cdr3_length: 16
v_call: TRBV3-1
d_call: TRBD2
j_call: TRBJ2-7
cdr3_aa: ASSQVIPGLAGSYEQY

cdr3_length: 16
v_call: TRBV28
d_call: TRBD2
j_call: TRBJ2-5
cdr3_aa: ASSPTDGLLAGAETQY

cdr3_length: 15
v_call: TRBV4-1
d_call: .
j_call: TRBJ2-7
cdr3_aa: ASSLILRAEGSYEQY

cdr3_length: 13
v_call: TRBV5-1
d_call: .
j_call: TRBJ2-7
cdr3_aa: ASSQDWNPTYEQY

cdr3_length: 12
v_call: TRBV27
d_call: .
j_call: TRBJ2-3
cdr3_aa: ASSLDSFPDTQY

cdr3_length: 10
v_call: TRBV20-1
d_call: TRBD2
j_call: TRBJ2-7
cdr3_aa: SAAGTSYEQY